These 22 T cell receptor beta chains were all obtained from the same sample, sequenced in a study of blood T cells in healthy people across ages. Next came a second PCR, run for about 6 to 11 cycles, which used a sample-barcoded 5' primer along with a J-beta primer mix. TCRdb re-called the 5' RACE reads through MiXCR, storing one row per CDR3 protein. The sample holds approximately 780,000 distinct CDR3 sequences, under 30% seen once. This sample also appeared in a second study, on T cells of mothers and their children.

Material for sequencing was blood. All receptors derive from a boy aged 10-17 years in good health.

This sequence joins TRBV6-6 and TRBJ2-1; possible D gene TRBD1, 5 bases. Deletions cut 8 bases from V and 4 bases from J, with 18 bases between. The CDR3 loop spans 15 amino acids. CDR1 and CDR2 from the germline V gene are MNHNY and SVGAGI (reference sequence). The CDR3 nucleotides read TGTGCCAGCGGCGAAGACGGACACCGGTACAATGAGCAGTTCTTC. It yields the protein CASGEDGHRYNEQFF.

The CDR3 DNA is TGTGCCAGCAAAGGGTCGGGGACTTACGAGCAGTACTTC. Translating gives CASKGSGTYEQYF. V usage is TRBV6-6 and J usage is TRBJ2-7; the D gene is possibly TRBD2 (6 bases). The CDR3 is 13 amino acids. The V end lost 7 bases, the J end lost 4 bases, and 14 bases lay between the germline ends. The germline V gene encodes CDR1 MNHNY and CDR2 SVGAGI (reference sequence).

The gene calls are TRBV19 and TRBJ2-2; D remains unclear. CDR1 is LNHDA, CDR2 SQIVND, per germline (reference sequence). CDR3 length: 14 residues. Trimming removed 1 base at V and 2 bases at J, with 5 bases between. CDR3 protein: CASSIGSNTGELFF. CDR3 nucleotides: TGTGCCAGTAGTATAGGATCAAACACCGGGGAGCTGTTTTTT.

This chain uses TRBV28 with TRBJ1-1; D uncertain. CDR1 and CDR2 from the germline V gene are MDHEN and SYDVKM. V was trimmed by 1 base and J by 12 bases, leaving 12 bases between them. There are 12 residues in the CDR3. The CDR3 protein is CASSLSVIGPFF. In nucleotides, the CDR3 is TGTGCCAGCAGTTTATCGGTCATTGGACCTTTCTTT. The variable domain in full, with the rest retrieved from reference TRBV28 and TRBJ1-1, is DVKVTQSSRYLVKRTGEKVFLECVQDMDHENMFWYRQDPGLGLRLIYFSYDVKMKEKGDIPEGYSVSREKKERFSLILESASTNQTSMYLCASSLSVIGPFFGQGTRLTVV.

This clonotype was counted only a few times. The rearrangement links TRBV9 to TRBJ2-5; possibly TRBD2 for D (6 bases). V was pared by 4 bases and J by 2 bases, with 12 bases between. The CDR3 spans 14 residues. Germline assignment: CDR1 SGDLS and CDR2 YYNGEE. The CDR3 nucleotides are TGTGCCAGCAGCACGGGACTTCTACAAGAGACCCAGTACTTC. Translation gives CASSTGLLQETQYF. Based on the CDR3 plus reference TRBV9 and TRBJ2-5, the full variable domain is DSGVTQTPKHLITATGQRVTLRCSPRSGDLSVYWYQQSLDQGLQFLIQYYNGEERAKGNILERFSAQQFPDLHSELNLSSLELGDSALYFCASSTGLLQETQYFGPGTRLLVL.

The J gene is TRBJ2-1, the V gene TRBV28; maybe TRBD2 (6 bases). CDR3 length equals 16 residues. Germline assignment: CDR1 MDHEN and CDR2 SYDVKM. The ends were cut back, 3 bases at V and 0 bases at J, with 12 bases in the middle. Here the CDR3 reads CASSFPGVSSYNEQFF. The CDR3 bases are TGTGCCAGCAGTTTTCCGGGGGTGAGCTCCTACAATGAGCAGTTCTTC.

The DNA for the CDR3 is TGTGCCACCAGCAGAGACAGGGACACTGAAGCTTTCTTT. Amino acid sequence: CATSRDRDTEAFF. The chain is built from TRBV15 and TRBJ1-1; tentative D call: TRBD1 (5 bases). Looked up from germline, CDR1 is LNHNV and CDR2 is YYDKDF (reference sequence). The CDR3 is 13 amino acids. Trimming left V 0 bases short and J 3 bases short, with 5 bases between.

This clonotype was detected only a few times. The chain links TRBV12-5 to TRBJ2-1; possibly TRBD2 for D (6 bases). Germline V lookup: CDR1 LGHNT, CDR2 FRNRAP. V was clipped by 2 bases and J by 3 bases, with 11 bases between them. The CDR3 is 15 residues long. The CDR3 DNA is TGTGCTAGTGGTTTGAACCGGGGGATCTACAATGAGCAGTTCTTC. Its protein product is CASGLNRGIYNEQFF.

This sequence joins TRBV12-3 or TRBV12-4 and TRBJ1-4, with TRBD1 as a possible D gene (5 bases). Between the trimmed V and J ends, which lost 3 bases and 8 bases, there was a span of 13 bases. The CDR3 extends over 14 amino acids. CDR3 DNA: TGTGCCAGCAGTTTCGCAGGGATGCAAGAAAAACTGTTTTTT. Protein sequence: CASSFAGMQEKLFF.

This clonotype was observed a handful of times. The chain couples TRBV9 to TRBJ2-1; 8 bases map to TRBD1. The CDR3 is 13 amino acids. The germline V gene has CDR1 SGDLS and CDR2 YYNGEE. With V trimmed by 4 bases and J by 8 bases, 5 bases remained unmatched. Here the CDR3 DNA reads TGTGCCAGCAGCACAACGGACAGGGATGAGCAGTTCTTC. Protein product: CASSTTDRDEQFF.

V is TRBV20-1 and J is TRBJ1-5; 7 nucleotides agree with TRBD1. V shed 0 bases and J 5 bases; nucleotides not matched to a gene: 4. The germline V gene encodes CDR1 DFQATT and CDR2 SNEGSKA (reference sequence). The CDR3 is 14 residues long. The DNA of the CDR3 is TGCAGTGCTAGAGAGGGGGACAGAGATCAGCCCCAGCATTTT. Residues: CSAREGDRDQPQHF.

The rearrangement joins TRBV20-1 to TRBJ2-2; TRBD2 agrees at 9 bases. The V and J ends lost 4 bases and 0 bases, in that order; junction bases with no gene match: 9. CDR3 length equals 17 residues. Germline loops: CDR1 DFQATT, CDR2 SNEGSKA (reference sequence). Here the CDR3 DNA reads TGCAGTGCTATAACTTACCGCGGGGGGGCGAACACCGGGGAGCTGTTTTTT. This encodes CSAITYRGGANTGELFF.

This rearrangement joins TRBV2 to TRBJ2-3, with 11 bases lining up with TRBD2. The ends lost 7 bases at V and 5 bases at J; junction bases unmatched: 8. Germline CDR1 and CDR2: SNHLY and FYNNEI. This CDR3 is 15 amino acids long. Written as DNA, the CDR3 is TGTGCCAGCATGCTTAGCGGGGGGGCCGGAGATACGCAGTATTTT. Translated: CASMLSGGAGDTQYF.

CDR3: CASFYPGQGVGEQFF. In DNA form, the CDR3 reads TGTGCCAGCTTCTACCCCGGTCAGGGCGTCGGTGAGCAGTTCTTC. The chain uses TRBV12-3 or TRBV12-4 and TRBJ2-5; a weak D match, TRBD1 (5 bases). With the DNA end fitting TRBJ2-1 better, the J assignment may be wrong. This CDR3 has 15 amino acids.

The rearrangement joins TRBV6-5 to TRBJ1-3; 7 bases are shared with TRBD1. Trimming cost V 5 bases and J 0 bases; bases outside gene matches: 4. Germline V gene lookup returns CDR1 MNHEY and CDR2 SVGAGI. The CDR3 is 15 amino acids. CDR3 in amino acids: CASSRTGDSGNTIYF. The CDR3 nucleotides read TGTGCCAGCAGTCGTACAGGGGACTCTGGAAACACCATATATTTT.

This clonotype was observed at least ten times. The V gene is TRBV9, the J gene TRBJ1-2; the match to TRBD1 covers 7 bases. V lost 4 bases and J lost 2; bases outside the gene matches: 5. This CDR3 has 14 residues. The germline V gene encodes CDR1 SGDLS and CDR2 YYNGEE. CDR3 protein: CASSPRQGNYGYTF. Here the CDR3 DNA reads TGTGCCAGCAGCCCCAGACAGGGAAACTATGGCTACACCTTC.

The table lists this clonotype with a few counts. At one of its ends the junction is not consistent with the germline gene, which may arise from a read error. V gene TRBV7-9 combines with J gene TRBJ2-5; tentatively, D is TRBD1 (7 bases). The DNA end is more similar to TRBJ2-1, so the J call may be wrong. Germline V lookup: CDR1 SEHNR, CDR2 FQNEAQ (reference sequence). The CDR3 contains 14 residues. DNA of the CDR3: TGTGCCGGCAGCTTCGTCAGGGGGGAGGATGAGCAGTTCTTC. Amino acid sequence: CAGSFVRGEDEQFF.

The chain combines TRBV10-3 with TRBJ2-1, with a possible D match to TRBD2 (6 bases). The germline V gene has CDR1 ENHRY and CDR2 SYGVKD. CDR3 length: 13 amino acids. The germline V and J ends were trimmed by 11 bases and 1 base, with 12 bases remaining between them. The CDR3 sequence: CAAGKSSYNEQFF. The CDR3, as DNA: TGTGCCGCGGGGAAGTCTTCCTACAATGAGCAGTTCTTC.

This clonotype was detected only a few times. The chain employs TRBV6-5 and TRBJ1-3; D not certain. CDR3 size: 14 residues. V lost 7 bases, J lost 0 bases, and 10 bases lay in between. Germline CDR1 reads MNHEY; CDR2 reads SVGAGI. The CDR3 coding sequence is TGTGCCAGCACCAGGACGATCTCTGGAAACACCATATATTTT. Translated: CASTRTISGNTIYF.

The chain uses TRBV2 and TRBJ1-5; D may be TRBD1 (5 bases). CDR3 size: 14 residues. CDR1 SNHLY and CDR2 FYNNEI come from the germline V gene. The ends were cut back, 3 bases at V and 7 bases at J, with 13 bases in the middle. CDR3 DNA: TGTGCCAGCAGTGATAATCCAGGGCCCCAGCCCCAGCATTTT. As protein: CASSDNPGPQPQHF. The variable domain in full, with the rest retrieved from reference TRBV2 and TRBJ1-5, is EPEVTQTPSHQVTQMGQEVILRCVPISNHLYFYWYRQILGQKVEFLVSFYNNEISEKSEIFDDQFSVERPDGSNFTLKIRSTKLEDSAMYFCASSDNPGPQPQHFGDGTRLSIL.

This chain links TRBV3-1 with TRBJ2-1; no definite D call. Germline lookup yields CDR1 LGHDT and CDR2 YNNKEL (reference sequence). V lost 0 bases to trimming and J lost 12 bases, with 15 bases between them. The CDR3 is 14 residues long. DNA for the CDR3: TGTGCCAGCAGCCAAGAACTATTTACAATGTTGCAGTTCTTC. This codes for CASSQELFTMLQFF.

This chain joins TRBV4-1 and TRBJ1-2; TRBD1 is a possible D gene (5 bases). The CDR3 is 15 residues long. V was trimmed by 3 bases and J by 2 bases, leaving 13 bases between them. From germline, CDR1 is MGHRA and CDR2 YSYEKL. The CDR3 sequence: CASSQAAGANYGYTF. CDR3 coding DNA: TGCGCCAGCAGCCAGGCTGCCGGGGCCAACTATGGCTACACCTTC.